What follows describes a single TCR beta chain. Its antigen is unknown. No much larger clone exists at a distance of one base, and base qualities are not known. From the germline V gene, CDR1 is SNHLY and CDR2 is FYNNEI. The CDR3 measures 10 amino acids from cysteine to phenylalanine. The sequence is cut down to CDR3 DNA, 30 bases in frame from base 1. V is cut by 10 bases and J by 7 bases, and the space between the germline ends is 10 bases. This sample is drawn from a study of cytomegalovirus exposure and HLA in healthy donors (TCRdb year 2017). For the wider study: In an earlier analysis of several hundred of the donors, about 270 Gb of sequence data and just under 120 million unique TCR beta sequences from 180 million or so T cells were reported. Roughly 300 gigabases of sequencing data and around 85 million unique TCR sequences made up an early release that covered some 640 HLA-typed donors. Among the roughly 400 genotyped donors, under 90% belonged to the genetic ancestry cluster associated with self-reported Caucasian donors. The study aimed to test whether cataloging public T cell receptors could reveal signatures of past pathogen exposure. The T cell repertoires of several hundred subjects were profiled by immunosequencing and related to cytomegalovirus serostatus. Along with the approximately 620-subject first cohort, a separate validation cohort of 120 different subjects was used. High-throughput TCR immunosequencing, statistical association of individual TCRs with disease status, and machine learning were combined to predict cytomegalovirus infection status. A later analysis re-analyzed previously published TCR beta repertoires from 666 donors and added high-resolution HLA genotyping to study TCR occurrence patterns. In the later analysis, no new phenotypic data were used to find candidate immune exposures; instead, reliance was placed on TCR beta sequences and their occurrence across donors. To decide whether each TCR beta V gene segment behaved as functional or pseudogenic, an earlier analysis of approximately 600 of the donors relied on high-throughput TCR beta sequencing. Donor age, sex, ethnicity and CMV serostatus were collected together with the repertoire data. A later genetic analysis used genome-wide SNP genotypes for about 55% of the 666 donors, treating that subset as a discovery cohort. All discovery cohort repertoires had been generated on a single sequencing platform. HLA typing covered class I and class II loci at four-digit resolution. Typing coverage differed by locus: A, B, C, DRB1 and DQB1 were typed in roughly 620-640 donors, DQA1 in about 500, DPA1 in some 610, and DPB1 in 472. A few DR-DQ haplotypes were treated as single units for association and clustering because of strong linkage in the cohort. Across 398 genotyped donors of the cohort, an average of about 240,000 unique TCR beta nucleotide sequences per donor were sequenced, and around 19% of those sequences were non-productive.

The library was made by the immunoSEQ multiplex PCR assay. A mixture of 60 forward primers for TCR Vbeta segments and 13 reverse primers for TCR Jbeta segments was used in the multiplex PCR. The CDR3 region of rearranged TCR beta genes was amplified from genomic DNA with a multiplex PCR assay. The amplified TCR beta libraries were sequenced on the Illumina HiSeq System as 87-base-pair reads. The authors processed their data as follows. A later analysis tallied around 82 million unique TCR beta chains across the 600 to 700 repertoires, and around 10 million of those chains were shared by two or more donors. Raw reads were error-corrected and collapsed into unique sequences by a nearest-neighbor algorithm in which closely related sequences were merged to remove PCR and sequencing errors. V, D and J gene segments were assigned by aligning CDR3 sequences to IMGT reference sequences. Each retained sequence needed at least a six-nucleotide match to both a V gene segment and a J gene segment. A rearrangement counted as productive if the CDR3 had no stop codons and remained in frame with V and J, and every other rearrangement counted as non-productive. Following IMGT convention, CDR3 was defined as the stretch from the second conserved V-encoded cysteine to the conserved J-encoded phenylalanine. Sequences without an unambiguous match to a single V gene segment were excluded from the earlier analysis of several hundred of the donors. In an earlier analysis of approximately 590 of the donors, a V segment was called functional when productive rearrangements were above 56.7%, and segregating when the standard deviation between donors exceeded 5%. A statistical classification framework was developed to diagnose cytomegalovirus status using the catalog of TCR beta chain sequences. In a later analysis, TCR nucleotide sequences were compared against IMGT/GENE-DB human TR gene sequences so that V and J genes could be assigned. The TCRdist pipeline was used in a later analysis to assign CDR3 sequences and most-parsimonious VDJ recombination scenarios. In a later analysis, each TCR beta chain was defined by its CDR3 amino acid sequence together with its V-gene family, and reads lacking a unique V-gene family were excluded. To address suspected cross-contamination and a sequencing artifact, a later analysis removed 592 highly shared, low-generation-probability nucleotide sequences. In a later analysis, a clonal expansion index for each public chain was calculated from normalized within-repertoire ranks of inferred template counts. Generation probabilities in a later analysis came from a VDJ recombination model fitted to out-of-frame rearrangements, and those results were checked against IGoR. In a later analysis, hypergeometric tests were used to score TCR-TCR, TCR-HLA and TCR-CMV co-occurrence, with a repertoire-size bias correction applied to TCR pairs. A later analysis estimated false discovery rates by permuting HLA or CMV assignments 20 times. In a later analysis, co-occurring TCRs were grouped using DBSCAN, with TCRdist sequence similarity added in when clustering inside HLA-allele-positive subsets. Repertoires with fewer than 30,000 or more than 120,000 public chains, plus five repertoires with anomalous nucleotide sharing, were excluded from co-occurrence clustering. What TCRdb holds here is the immuneACCESS table cut down to in-frame rearrangements. Part of the clones is not present; checked against another copy, under half of the missing clones reflect an unresolved V gene, and the others are unexplained. That table is the source of V, J and clone size, and D and trimming were worked out from the DNA. This sample has some 200,000 clones in its table, and about 81% of those were observed once. The ten top clones hold about 0.78% of the sample.

In total, roughly 710 healthy bone marrow donors made up the cohort. At the time of sampling, every cohort member was nominally healthy, though immune exposures that went unrecorded were likely present. The donor was CMV seronegative and was included in the group of around 320 seronegative cohort members. Every donor gave a peripheral blood sample, and the peripheral blood mononuclear cells from that sample were used for TCR beta sequencing. Genomic DNA was extracted from the blood cell samples with the Qiagen DNeasy Blood Extraction Kit. Findings and caveats that apply to the study as a whole: The 87-base-pair reads could not distinguish some IMGT-functional V segments, including TRBV6-2 and TRBV6-3, so those segments were excluded. Compared with equally common non-associated chains, HLA-associated TCR beta chains in a later analysis were more clonally expanded and had lower generation probabilities. The cohort was sequenced for TCR beta chains only, and without alpha or paired-chain data the features that could be detected were limited. Three of the identified cytomegalovirus-associated TCR beta chains were confirmed in vitro to be specific for cytomegalovirus antigens. In a later analysis, around 17,000 TCR beta sequences were associated with specific HLA alleles at a false discovery rate of 0.05. A cluster of highly shared sequence variants was judged likely to represent a technical artifact of the sequencing pipeline. Immune exposure information for the cohort was limited to CMV serostatus. Because some donors lacked HLA typing at each locus, the association tests relied only on the typed subset. Several of the top co-occurrence clusters appeared to be linked to parvovirus B19, influenza, CMV and Epstein-Barr virus, according to a later analysis. In a later analysis, the rate of TCR association differed among HLA loci, with DRB1 alleles having the most associated TCRs and HLA-C alleles having the fewest. The study listed 150 to 200 TCR beta chains as associated with cytomegalovirus. It was suggested by the authors that the approach could potentially be generalized to other disease states and immunological phenotypes. A later genetic analysis reported fewer N-insertions in productive TCRs among donors in an Asian-associated ancestry cluster than the approximately 670-donor mean. Most TCR sequences were seen in very few donors, while some public TCRs were found in many individuals. A further reported finding was that TCR beta sequences accurately predicted the HLA-A and HLA-B alleles for most subjects in the first cohort. In an earlier analysis of 587 of the donors, most TCR beta V segments were observed in productive rearrangements about 90% or about 30% of the time, broadly matching IMGT annotations. According to a later analysis, most CMV-associated TCR beta chains appeared to be HLA-restricted, and the HLA associations seemed to be driven largely by CMV exposure. Assigning TCR associations to individual alleles was difficult when HLA alleles, especially DR and DQ, strongly co-occurred. Sequencing depth was assumed to be roughly uniform across donors in the presence/absence analyses, though that assumption may not hold. An association between a missense DCLRE1C variant and V-gene and J-gene trimming of TCR beta chains was found in a later genetic analysis and replicated in an independent cohort. Linkage disequilibrium might explain the correlated functional status among segregating V segments, but an unknown experimental factor could not be excluded. Cytomegalovirus status was reported to be diagnosed by the classifier with high specificity and sensitivity in both the original and validation cohorts. The earlier analysis of a few hundred of the donors excluded some 15 rarely observed V segments, including chromosome 9 orphons, because counts were too low.

Sequenced sample: PBMCs. The rearrangement joined TRBV2 to TRBJ1-1; no confident D gene assignment can be made. The receptor was isolated from a woman aged 18-29 years in good health and CMV-seronegative. The bases are TGTGCCATCGCGGAGGTTGAAGCTTTCTTT. It specifies CAIAEVEAFF. The variable domain in full, with residues beyond the CDR3 obtained from the reference TRBV2 and TRBJ1-1 genes, is EPEVTQTPSHQVTQMGQEVILRCVPISNHLYFYWYRQILGQKVEFLVSFYNNEISEKSEIFDDQFSVERPDGSNFTLKIRSTKLEDSAMYFCAIAEVEAFFGQGTRLTVV.